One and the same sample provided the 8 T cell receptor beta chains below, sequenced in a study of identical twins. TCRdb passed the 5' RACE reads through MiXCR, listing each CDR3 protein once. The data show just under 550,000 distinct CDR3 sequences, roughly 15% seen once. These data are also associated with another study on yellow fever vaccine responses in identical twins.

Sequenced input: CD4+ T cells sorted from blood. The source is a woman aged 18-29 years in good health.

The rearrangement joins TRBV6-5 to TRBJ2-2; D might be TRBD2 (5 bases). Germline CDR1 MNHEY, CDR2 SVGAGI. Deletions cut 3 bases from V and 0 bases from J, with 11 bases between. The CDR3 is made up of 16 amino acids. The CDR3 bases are TGTGCCAGCAGTTATACGCCGGGAACGAACACCGGGGAGCTGTTTTTT. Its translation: CASSYTPGTNTGELFF.

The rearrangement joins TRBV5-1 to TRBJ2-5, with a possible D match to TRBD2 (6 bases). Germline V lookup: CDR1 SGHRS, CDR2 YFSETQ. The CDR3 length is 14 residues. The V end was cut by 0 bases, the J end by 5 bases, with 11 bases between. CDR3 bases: TGCGCCAGCAGCTTGGTATTAGCGGCGGAGACCCAGTACTTC. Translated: CASSLVLAAETQYF.

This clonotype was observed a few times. The DNA for the CDR3 is TGCAGCGCTGCACGGGACGGCACTGAAGCTTTCTTT. This gives the protein CSAARDGTEAFF. The chain combines TRBV29-1 with TRBJ1-1, with D perhaps matching TRBD1 (5 bases). V lost 7 bases to trimming and J lost 4 bases, with 13 bases between them. Germline V gene data show CDR1 as SQVTM and CDR2 as ANQGSEA. The CDR3 spans 12 residues.

CDR3 coding DNA: TGCGCCAGCAGCTTGCCCACCGGGACAGGGGGCTACGAGCAGTACTTC. Residues: CASSLPTGTGGYEQYF. The chain has TRBV5-1 and TRBJ2-7; 11 bases fit TRBD1. The CDR3 extends over 16 amino acids. The germline V gene has CDR1 SGHRS and CDR2 YFSETQ. With 1 base clipped from V and 3 bases from J, the junction kept 6 bases outside the gene matches.

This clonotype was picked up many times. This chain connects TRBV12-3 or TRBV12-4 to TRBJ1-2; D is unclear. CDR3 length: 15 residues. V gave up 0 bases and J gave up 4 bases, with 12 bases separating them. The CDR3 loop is CASSLAGGLGYGYTF. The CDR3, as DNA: TGTGCCAGCAGTTTAGCGGGAGGACTCGGCTATGGCTACACCTTC.

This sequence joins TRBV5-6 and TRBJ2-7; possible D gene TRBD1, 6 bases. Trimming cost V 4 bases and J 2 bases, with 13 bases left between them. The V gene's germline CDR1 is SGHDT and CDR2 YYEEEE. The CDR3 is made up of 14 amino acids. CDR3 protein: CASSRSGQPYEQYV. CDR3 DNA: TGTGCCAGCAGCCGGTCCGGACAGCCCTACGAGCAGTACGTC.

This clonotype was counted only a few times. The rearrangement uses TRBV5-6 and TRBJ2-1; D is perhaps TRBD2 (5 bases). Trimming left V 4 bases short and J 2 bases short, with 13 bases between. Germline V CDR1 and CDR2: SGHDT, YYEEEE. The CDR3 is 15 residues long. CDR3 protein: CASSLEVTTYNEQFF. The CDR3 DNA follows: TGTGCCAGCAGCCTAGAAGTGACTACCTACAATGAGCAGTTCTTC.

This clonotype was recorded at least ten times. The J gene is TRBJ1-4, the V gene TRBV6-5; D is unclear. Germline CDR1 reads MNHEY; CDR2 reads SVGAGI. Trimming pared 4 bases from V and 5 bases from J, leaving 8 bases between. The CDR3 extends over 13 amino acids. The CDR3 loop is CASSFTGNEKLFF. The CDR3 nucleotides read TGTGCCAGCAGTTTTACCGGCAATGAAAAACTGTTTTTT.